A selection of T cell receptor beta chains follows, all from one sample in a study of early T cells in non-severe SARS-CoV-2 infection. One entry per CDR3 protein, called by TCRdb with MiXCR from the 5' RACE reads. The sample includes 35,000 to 45,000 distinct CDR3 sequences, 3% to 4.5% seen only once; the top ten take 9% to 10%. Specimen: whole blood. The receptors originated from an adult who was a healthcare worker with PCR-confirmed SARS-CoV-2 infection or an uninfected control (not recorded which). Both conserved end residues are part of each CDR3.

TRBV5-6	CASISDRGLGEIHEQFF
TRBV6-5	CASSTPGQGSYGYTF
TRBV6-2/TRBV6-3	CASNRGTDTGELFF
TRBV5-6	CASSLPSGRWETQYF
TRBV7-8	CASSLLAGGTKNIQYF
TRBV28	CASSRRGYSYNEQFF
TRBV19	CASSIVRDRSRGTPEAFF
TRBV6-2/TRBV6-3	CASRKRDGTDTQYF
TRBV20-1	CSGAGTEETQYF
TRBV6-2/TRBV6-3	CASSPTLRTEAFF
TRBV2	CASSVTGLSNQPQHF
TRBV12-3/TRBV12-4	CASTADGFSNQPQHF
TRBV6-5	CASSYSQEYRTNEKLFF
TRBV2	CASSGQGGTGELFF
TRBV7-9	CASSTGLASNEQFF
TRBV7-8	CASSPMGGQHTGELFF
TRBV19	CATQRAGETGELFF
TRBV6-2/TRBV6-3	CASSSDRLYEQYF
TRBV7-2	CASKKDWTNTGELFF
TRBV6-1	CASSEAHGQGNSPLHF
TRBV5-1	CASSLRTGDLGEQFF
TRBV20-1	CSRLAGDNEQFF
TRBV7-2	CASSPDRVQEGYTF
TRBV7-9	CASSSGGNTIYF